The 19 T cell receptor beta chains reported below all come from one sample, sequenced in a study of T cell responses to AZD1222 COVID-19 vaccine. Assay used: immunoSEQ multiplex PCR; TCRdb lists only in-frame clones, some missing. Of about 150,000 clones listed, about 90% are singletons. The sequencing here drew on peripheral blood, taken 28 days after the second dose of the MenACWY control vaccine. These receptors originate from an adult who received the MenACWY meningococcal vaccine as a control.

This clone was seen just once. The CDR3 DNA reads as TGTGCCAGCAGTTACCTCGTCGGGCGCGGGGAGCTGTTTTTT. Translation: CASSYLVGRGELFF. The chain carries TRBV6-5 and TRBJ2-2; D gene unclear. The CDR3 contains 14 residues. Germline values: CDR1 MNHEY, CDR2 SVGAGI. V dropped 2 bases and J dropped 7 bases, with 11 bases sitting between them.

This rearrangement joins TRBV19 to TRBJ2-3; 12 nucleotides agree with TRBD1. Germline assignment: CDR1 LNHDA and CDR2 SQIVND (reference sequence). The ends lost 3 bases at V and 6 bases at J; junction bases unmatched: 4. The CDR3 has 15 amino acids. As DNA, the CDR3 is TGTGCCAGTAGTATCACGGGACAGGGGGCGGATACGCAGTATTTT. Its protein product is CASSITGQGADTQYF.

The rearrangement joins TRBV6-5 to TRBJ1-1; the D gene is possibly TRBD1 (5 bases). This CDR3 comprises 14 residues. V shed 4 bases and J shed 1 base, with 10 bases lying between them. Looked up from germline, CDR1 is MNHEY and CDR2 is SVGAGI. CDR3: CASSSDTGNTEAFF. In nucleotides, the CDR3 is TGTGCCAGCAGTTCCGATACAGGGAACACTGAAGCTTTCTTT.

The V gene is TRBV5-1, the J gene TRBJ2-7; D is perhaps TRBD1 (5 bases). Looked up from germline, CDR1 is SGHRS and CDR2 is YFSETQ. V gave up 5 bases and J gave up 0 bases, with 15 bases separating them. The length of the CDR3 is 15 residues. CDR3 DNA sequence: TGCGCCAGCAGACCTTCCACAGGAGACTCCTACGAGCAGTACTTC. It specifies CASRPSTGDSYEQYF.

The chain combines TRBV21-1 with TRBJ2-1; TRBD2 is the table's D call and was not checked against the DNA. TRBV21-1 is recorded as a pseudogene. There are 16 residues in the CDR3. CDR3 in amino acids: CASSKGGSSGYNEQFF. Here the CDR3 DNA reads TGTGCCAGCAGCAAAGGAGGATCTAGCGGATACAATGAGCAGTTCTTC.

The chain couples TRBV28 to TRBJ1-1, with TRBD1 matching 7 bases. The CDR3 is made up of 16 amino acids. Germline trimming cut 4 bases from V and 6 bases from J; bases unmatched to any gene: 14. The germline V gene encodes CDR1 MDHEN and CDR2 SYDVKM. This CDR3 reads CASSSTGEILTSEAFF. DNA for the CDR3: TGTGCCAGCAGTTCTACAGGGGAAATCCTGACATCTGAAGCTTTCTTT. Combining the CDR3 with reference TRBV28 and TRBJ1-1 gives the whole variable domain DVKVTQSSRYLVKRTGEKVFLECVQDMDHENMFWYRQDPGLGLRLIYFSYDVKMKEKGDIPEGYSVSREKKERFSLILESASTNQTSMYLCASSSTGEILTSEAFFGQGTRLTVV.

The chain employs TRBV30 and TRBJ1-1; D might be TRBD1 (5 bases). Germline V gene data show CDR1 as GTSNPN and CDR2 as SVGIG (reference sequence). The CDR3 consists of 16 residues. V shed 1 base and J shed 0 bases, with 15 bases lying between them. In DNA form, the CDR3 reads TGTGCCTGGAGTGAGTTAACAGGTCTTTTGAACACTGAAGCTTTCTTT. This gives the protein CAWSELTGLLNTEAFF. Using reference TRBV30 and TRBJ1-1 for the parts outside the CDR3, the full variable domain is SQTIHQWPATLVQPVGSPLSLECTVEGTSNPNLYWYRQAAGRGLQLLFYSVGIGQISSEVPQNLSASRPQDRQFILSSKKLLLSDSGFYLCAWSELTGLLNTEAFFGQGTRLTVV.

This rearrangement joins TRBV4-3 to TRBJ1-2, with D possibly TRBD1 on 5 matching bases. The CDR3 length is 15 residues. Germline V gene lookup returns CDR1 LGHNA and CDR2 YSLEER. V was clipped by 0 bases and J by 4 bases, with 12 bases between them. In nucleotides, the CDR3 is TGCGCCAGCAGCCAAGATCTTGGGCAGGGCTATGGCTACACCTTC. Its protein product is CASSQDLGQGYGYTF.

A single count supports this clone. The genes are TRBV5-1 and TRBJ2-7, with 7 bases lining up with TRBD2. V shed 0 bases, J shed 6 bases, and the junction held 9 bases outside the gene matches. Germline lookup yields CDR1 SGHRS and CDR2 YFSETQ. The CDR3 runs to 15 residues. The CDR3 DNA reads TGCGCCAGCAGCTTGGCAGGACTAGGCCCCTCCGAGCAGTACTTC. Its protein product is CASSLAGLGPSEQYF.

The CDR3 DNA sequence: TGTGCCAGCACCCGACGGAGGAATGAGCAGTTCTTC. Translation: CASTRRRNEQFF. This rearrangement joins TRBV28 to TRBJ2-1; tentatively, D is TRBD2 (5 bases). This CDR3 is 12 amino acids long. Germline V CDR1 and CDR2: MDHEN, SYDVKM. Trimming removed 7 bases from V and 7 bases from J, with 11 bases in between.

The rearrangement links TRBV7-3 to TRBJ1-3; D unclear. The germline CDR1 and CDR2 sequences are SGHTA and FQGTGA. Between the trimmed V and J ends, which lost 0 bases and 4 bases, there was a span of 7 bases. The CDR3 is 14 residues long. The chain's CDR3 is CASSLTGSGNTIYF. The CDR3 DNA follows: TGTGCCAGCAGCTTAACGGGAAGCGGAAACACCATATATTTT.

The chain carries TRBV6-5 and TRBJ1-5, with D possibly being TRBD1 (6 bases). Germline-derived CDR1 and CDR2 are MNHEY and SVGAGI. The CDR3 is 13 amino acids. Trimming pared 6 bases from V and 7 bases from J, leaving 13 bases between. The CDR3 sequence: CASSWGRGQPQHF. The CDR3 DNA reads TGTGCCAGCAGCTGGGGCAGGGGCCAGCCCCAGCATTTT.

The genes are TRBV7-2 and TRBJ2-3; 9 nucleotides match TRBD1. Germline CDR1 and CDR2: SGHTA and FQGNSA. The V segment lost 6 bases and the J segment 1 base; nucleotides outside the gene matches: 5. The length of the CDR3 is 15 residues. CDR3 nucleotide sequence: TGTGCCAGCAGGGACAGGGGAGGCGGCACAGATACGCAGTATTTT. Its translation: CASRDRGGGTDTQYF. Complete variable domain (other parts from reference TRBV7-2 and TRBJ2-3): GAGVSQSPSNKVTEKGKDVELRCDPISGHTALYWYRQSLGQGLEFLIYFQGNSAPDKSGLPSDRFSAERTGGSVSTLTIQRTQQEDSAVYLCASRDRGGGTDTQYFGPGTRLTVL.

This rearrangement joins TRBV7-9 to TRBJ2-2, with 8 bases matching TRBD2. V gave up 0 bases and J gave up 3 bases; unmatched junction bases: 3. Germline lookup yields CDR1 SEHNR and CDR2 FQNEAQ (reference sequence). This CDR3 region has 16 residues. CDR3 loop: CASSLARGADTGELFF. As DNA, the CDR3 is TGTGCCAGCAGCTTAGCGCGGGGGGCCGACACCGGGGAGCTGTTTTTT.

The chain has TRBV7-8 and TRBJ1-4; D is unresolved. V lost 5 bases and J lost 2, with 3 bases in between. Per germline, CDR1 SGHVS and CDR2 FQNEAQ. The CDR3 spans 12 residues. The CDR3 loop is CASSPTNEKLFF. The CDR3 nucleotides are TGTGCCAGCAGCCCCACTAATGAAAAACTGTTTTTT.

In DNA, the CDR3 is TGTGCCAGCAGCTATGGTGGGGGGGCAGGGTACGAGCAGTACTTC. Amino acid sequence: CASSYGGGAGYEQYF. The rearrangement links TRBV5-5 to TRBJ2-7; D possibly corresponds to TRBD2 (7 bases). Looked up from germline, CDR1 is SGHKS and CDR2 is YYEKEE (reference sequence). This CDR3 region has 15 residues. V shed 3 bases and J shed 4 bases, with 17 bases lying between them.

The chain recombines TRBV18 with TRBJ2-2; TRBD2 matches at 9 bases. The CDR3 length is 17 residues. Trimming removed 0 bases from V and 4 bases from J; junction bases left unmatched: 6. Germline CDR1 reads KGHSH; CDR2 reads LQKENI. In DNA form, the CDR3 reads TGTGCCAGCTCACCACCTTCCCTAGCGGGGCCCACCGGGGAGCTGTTTTTT. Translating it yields CASSPPSLAGPTGELFF.

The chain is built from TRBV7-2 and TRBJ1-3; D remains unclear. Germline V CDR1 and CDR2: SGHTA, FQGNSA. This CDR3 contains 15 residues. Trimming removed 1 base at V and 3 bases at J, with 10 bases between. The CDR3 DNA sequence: TGTGCCAGCAGCTTAGGGGTGGGGTTTGGAAACACCATATATTTT. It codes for CASSLGVGFGNTIYF.

CDR3 residues: CASSYPTYEQYF. The CDR3 DNA is TGTGCCAGCAGTTACCCCACCTACGAGCAGTACTTC. The chain employs TRBV6-2 or TRBV6-3 and TRBJ2-7; D uncertain. CDR1 MNHEY and CDR2 SVGEGT come from the germline V gene. V was pared by 2 bases and J by 2 bases, with 4 bases between. This CDR3 spans 12 amino acids.